The 23 T cell receptor beta chains below were found in one sample sequenced in a study of monozygotic twins with inflammatory bowel disease. Using the 5' RACE reads, TCRdb records one entry per CDR3 protein without DNA. The sample has tens of thousands of distinct CDR3 sequences, and its top ten clones hold roughly 7.4%. Material: blood. These receptors all come from a human donor with ulcerative colitis or Crohn's disease, or a healthy co-twin of an affected twin (not recorded which).

The chain joins TRBV5-1 to TRBJ2-3; TCRdb picks TRBD2, but there is no DNA to check that call. The CDR3 runs to 16 residues. Germline V gene sequence: CDR1 SGHRS, CDR2 YFSETQ. CDR3 amino acids: CASSLDSGGSTDTQYF. Combining the CDR3 with reference TRBV5-1 and TRBJ2-3 gives the whole variable domain KAGVTQTPRYLIKTRGQQVTLSCSPISGHRSVSWYQQTPGQGLQFLFEYFSETQRNKGNFPGRFSGRQFSNSRSEMNVSTLELGDSALYLCASSLDSGGSTDTQYFGPGTRLTVL.

This CDR3 is CASTLTNMNTEAFF. The chain joins TRBV6-2 or TRBV6-3 to TRBJ1-1. This CDR3 has 14 amino acids. CDR1 and CDR2 from the germline V gene are MNHEY and SVGEGT.

The chain uses TRBV29-1 and TRBJ1-3. The germline gives CDR1 SQVTM, CDR2 ANQGSEA. The CDR3 has 14 residues. CDR3 protein: CSVETGSGGNTIYF.

The chain links TRBV6-5 to TRBJ2-1; the TRBD1 assignment by TCRdb is unverifiable without DNA. The CDR3 contains 16 residues. Germline assignment: CDR1 MNHEY and CDR2 SVGAGI. The CDR3 is CASSWGQGATYNEQFF.

The CDR3 is CSARIRTEYGYTF. This chain connects TRBV20-1 to TRBJ1-2; the TRBD1 assignment by TCRdb is unverifiable without DNA. This CDR3 comprises 13 residues. Looked up from germline, CDR1 is DFQATT and CDR2 is SNEGSKA (reference sequence).

This CDR3 reads CASSARQTRNTEAFF. V is TRBV11-2 and J is TRBJ1-1; TCRdb's D call, TRBD1, is unchecked because there is no DNA. The germline V gene has CDR1 SGHAT and CDR2 FQNNGV. This CDR3 comprises 15 residues.

The chain links TRBV19 to TRBJ1-1; TCRdb calls TRBD1, which cannot be checked without DNA. This CDR3 comprises 14 residues. CDR1 is LNHDA, CDR2 SQIVND, per germline (reference sequence). CDR3 sequence: CASSITGKNTEAFF.

The chain joins TRBV14 to TRBJ2-3; the D call from TCRdb, TRBD1, cannot be confirmed without DNA. This CDR3 comprises 16 residues. In germline, CDR1 is SGHDN, CDR2 FVKESK. This chain's CDR3 is CASSQAGGFSTDTQYF.

J is TRBJ2-3 and V is TRBV9; TCRdb designates TRBD1, a call that cannot be tested without DNA. CDR3 length equals 13 residues. In germline, CDR1 is SGDLS, CDR2 YYNGEE. The CDR3 spells CASSGTGTDTQYF.

The chain employs TRBV10-2 and TRBJ2-1; without DNA, the TCRdb call of TRBD1 cannot be checked. The CDR3 is 14 residues long. The germline V gene has CDR1 WSHSY and CDR2 SAAADI. CDR3: CASKGGQFHTEQFF.

The rearrangement links TRBV7-2 to TRBJ1-6; the D call from TCRdb, TRBD1, cannot be confirmed without DNA. CDR1 SGHTA and CDR2 FQGNSA come from the germline V gene. This CDR3 contains 14 residues. The CDR3 spells CASSPRGRDSPLHF. Full variable domain (remainder filled in from reference TRBV7-2 and TRBJ1-6): GAGVSQSPSNKVTEKGKDVELRCDPISGHTALYWYRQSLGQGLEFLIYFQGNSAPDKSGLPSDRFSAERTGGSVSTLTIQRTQQEDSAVYLCASSPRGRDSPLHFGNGTRLTVT.

The chain uses TRBV20-1 and TRBJ1-4; TCRdb returns TRBD1, unconfirmable since there is no DNA. The CDR3 has 12 amino acids. Looked up from germline, CDR1 is DFQATT and CDR2 is SNEGSKA (reference sequence). The chain's CDR3 is CSAWTGEEKLFF.

The J gene is TRBJ1-2, the V gene TRBV15; TCRdb reports TRBD1, a call that lacks DNA to check it against. Looked up from germline, CDR1 is LNHNV and CDR2 is YYDKDF (reference sequence). The CDR3 covers 12 residues. CDR3 residues: CATRQGGYGYTF.

The chain recombines TRBV5-1 with TRBJ2-3; without DNA, the TCRdb call of TRBD2 cannot be checked. Germline CDR1 reads SGHRS; CDR2 reads YFSETQ. CDR3 length: 15 amino acids. This CDR3 is CASSLAGGPGDTQYF.

The genes are TRBV20-1 and TRBJ2-3; TCRdb gives TRBD1 as the D gene, but with no DNA this cannot be confirmed. The CDR3 contains 14 residues. Germline loops: CDR1 DFQATT, CDR2 SNEGSKA (reference sequence). The CDR3 here is CSARTRASTDTQYF.

This chain joins TRBV25-1 and TRBJ1-2; TCRdb returns TRBD1, unconfirmable since there is no DNA. Germline V gene lookup returns CDR1 MGHDK and CDR2 SYGVNS. This CDR3 is 15 amino acids long. The CDR3 reads CASSEPGQLNYGYTF.

The chain uses TRBV20-1 and TRBJ2-1. This CDR3 contains 13 residues. The germline V gene encodes CDR1 DFQATT and CDR2 SNEGSKA (reference sequence). CDR3 sequence reads: CSARSLGYNEQFF.

This chain uses TRBV14 with TRBJ1-2; there is no DNA to check the TCRdb D call of TRBD1. This CDR3 has 13 amino acids. The germline gives CDR1 SGHDN, CDR2 FVKESK. The CDR3 is CASSPSPIYGYTF.

According to its frequency, this clonotype is medium-sized. The chain's CDR3 is CASSPGTRNTEAFF. This sequence joins TRBV4-1 and TRBJ1-1; TCRdb gives TRBD1 as the D gene, but with no DNA this cannot be confirmed. CDR1 is MGHRA, CDR2 YSYEKL, per germline. The CDR3 spans 14 residues.

The CDR3 sequence is CASILSASPLHF. This chain links TRBV7-9 with TRBJ1-6. This CDR3 has 12 amino acids. Germline values: CDR1 SEHNR, CDR2 FQNEAQ (reference sequence).

J is TRBJ2-1 and V is TRBV7-3. CDR1 and CDR2 from the germline V gene are SGHTA and FQGTGA. This CDR3 has 14 residues. CDR3: CASSLSSANNEQFF.

The rearrangement links TRBV2 to TRBJ1-4. The CDR3 length is 11 residues. Germline V lookup: CDR1 SNHLY, CDR2 FYNNEI. The CDR3 loop is CASSTTGKLFF.

The rearrangement uses TRBV7-8 and TRBJ2-7; TCRdb picks TRBD1, but there is no DNA to check that call. The V gene's germline CDR1 is SGHVS and CDR2 FQNEAQ. The CDR3 is made up of 14 amino acids. The CDR3 loop is CASSSGTGGYEQYF.